These 22 T cell receptor beta chains originate from one sample sequenced in a study of cytomegalovirus exposure and HLA in healthy donors. The PCR made use of 60 Vbeta and 13 Jbeta primers. Repertoires were generated with immunoSEQ multiplex PCR, while TCRdb's copy carries only in-frame clones and drops some. The sample contains about 130,000 clones, approximately 80% of which appear only once. Sequenced sample: PBMCs. These TCRs come from a male donor in good health and CMV-seropositive.

The chain joins TRBV13 to TRBJ2-1; TRBD2 agrees at 9 bases. V lost 0 bases to trimming and J lost 8 bases; unmatched junction nucleotides: 14. This CDR3 spans 18 amino acids. Looked up from germline, CDR1 is PRHDT and CDR2 is FYEKMQ (reference sequence). The CDR3 bases are TGTGCCAGCAGCTTAGGCGGTCGGGTTACTAGCGGGTCGGATGAGCAGTTCTTC. It codes for CASSLGGRVTSGSDEQFF. The whole variable domain, filled in from reference TRBV13 and TRBJ2-1, reads AAGVIQSPRHLIKEKRETATLKCYPIPRHDTVYWYQQGPGQDPQFLISFYEKMQSDKGSIPDRFSAQQFSDYHSELNMSSLELGDSALYFCASSLGGRVTSGSDEQFFGPGTRLTVL.

Note on this clone: Other DNA sequences within the sample encode an identical CDR3. The chain uses TRBV30 and TRBJ1-2; 11 bases align to TRBD1. Looked up from germline, CDR1 is GTSNPN and CDR2 is SVGIG (reference sequence). The J segment lost 7 bases and the V segment lost 5 bases, leaving 0 bases of the junction unmatched. There are 11 residues in the CDR3. This CDR3 reads CAWGTGGGYTF. CDR3 bases: TGTGCCTGGGGGACAGGGGGTGGCTACACCTTC.

V and J are TRBV28 and TRBJ2-7, with 8 bases that match TRBD2. The CDR3 sequence is 16 residues long. CDR1 and CDR2 (germline): MDHEN, SYDVKM. V lost 5 bases, J lost 5 bases, and 14 bases stayed unmatched. Here the CDR3 DNA reads TGTGCCAGCAGTGTAGCGGGAACCCCCGCAGCCCACGAGCAGTACTTC. It encodes CASSVAGTPAAHEQYF. Together with reference TRBV28 and TRBJ2-7, the CDR3 gives the full variable domain: DVKVTQSSRYLVKRTGEKVFLECVQDMDHENMFWYRQDPGLGLRLIYFSYDVKMKEKGDIPEGYSVSREKKERFSLILESASTNQTSMYLCASSVAGTPAAHEQYFGPGTRLTVT.

With regard to this clone: The sample has other DNA sequences that encode this CDR3 too. The genes are TRBV11-2 and TRBJ2-7; 9 nucleotides line up with TRBD1. This CDR3 is 15 amino acids long. Germline assignment: CDR1 SGHAT and CDR2 FQNNGV. J gave up 7 bases and V 5 bases, and 12 bases lay outside the gene matches. The CDR3, as DNA: TGTGCCAGCAGCCCCGGAGCTTACAGGGGGCAAGAGCAGTACTTC. This translates into CASSPGAYRGQEQYF.

The genes are TRBV2 and TRBJ1-3, with D possibly matching TRBD1 (5 bases). The CDR3 has 15 residues. Germline loops: CDR1 SNHLY, CDR2 FYNNEI. V lost 4 bases, J lost 4 bases, and 14 bases lay in between. CDR3 sequence (DNA): TGTGCCAGCAGTGCTGGAGGGACGGGCGGAAACACCATATATTTT. Protein: CASSAGGTGGNTIYF.

The chain joins TRBV19 to TRBJ2-1, with 7 bases matching TRBD2. V was pared by 4 bases and J by 10 bases, with 10 bases of the junction left unmatched. CDR1 and CDR2 (germline): LNHDA, SQIVND (reference sequence). The CDR3 extends over 14 amino acids. CDR3 amino acids: CASSNQGLAAEQFF. DNA for the CDR3: TGTGCCAGTAGTAATCAGGGCCTAGCGGCCGAGCAGTTCTTC.

The chain combines TRBV11-1 with TRBJ2-5; D is uncertain. Germline CDR1 SGHAT, CDR2 FQDESV (reference sequence). CDR3 length: 13 amino acids. V was trimmed by 10 bases and J by 5 bases, leaving 17 bases between them. The CDR3 nucleotides read TGTGCCACGGCGGTTGTGTCTTGGGAGACCCAGTACTTC. Residues: CATAVVSWETQYF.

The CDR3 spells CASSLSGQGTYEQYF. CDR3 nucleotide sequence: TGTGCCAGCAGTTTATCGGGACAGGGGACCTACGAGCAGTACTTC. The rearrangement links TRBV27 to TRBJ2-7, with TRBD1 matching 10 bases. Germline lookup yields CDR1 MNHEY and CDR2 SMNVEV (reference sequence). Trimming at V came to 0 bases and at J to 2 bases, leaving 1 base not matched to a gene. This CDR3 is 15 amino acids long.

This CDR3 is CASSVSGSETGELFF. CDR3 nucleotides: TGTGCCAGCAGCGTTAGCGGGAGTGAGACCGGGGAGCTGTTTTTT. The chain couples TRBV7-2 to TRBJ2-2, with 9 bases matching TRBD2. The CDR3 runs to 15 residues. V was pared by 5 bases and J by 5 bases, with 6 bases of the junction left unmatched. Per the germline V gene, CDR1 is SGHTA and CDR2 is FQGNSA. Variable domain in full (rest from reference TRBV7-2 and TRBJ2-2): GAGVSQSPSNKVTEKGKDVELRCDPISGHTALYWYRQSLGQGLEFLIYFQGNSAPDKSGLPSDRFSAERTGGSVSTLTIQRTQQEDSAVYLCASSVSGSETGELFFGEGSRLTVL.

This clone showed up just a few times. This sequence joins TRBV23-1 and TRBJ1-1; maybe TRBD1 (5 bases). TRBV23-1 is classed as an ORF, of uncertain function. Trimming pared 4 bases from V and 7 bases from J, leaving 19 bases between. This CDR3 spans 15 amino acids. Written as DNA, the CDR3 is TGCGCCAGCAGTCCCCTTGTCTGGGGGGTTTATGAAGCTTTCTTT. Translating gives CASSPLVWGVYEAFF.

The chain links TRBV18 to TRBJ2-3; unclear D gene. Germline V gene data show CDR1 as KGHSH and CDR2 as LQKENI. The CDR3 totals 14 residues. V lost 0 bases and J lost 2, with 6 bases in between. The CDR3: CASSPPAATDTQYF. The CDR3 DNA sequence: TGTGCCAGCTCACCACCTGCGGCCACAGATACGCAGTATTTT.

As to this clone: This likely comes from a read error, as the CDR3 has no conserved phenylalanine or tryptophan at its end. Because the CDR3's place on the DNA is in doubt, the DNA is left out and the CDR3 is given as listed by TCRdb. The J gene is TRBJ1-4, the V gene TRBV7-9. Germline values: CDR1 SEHNR, CDR2 FQNEAQ (reference sequence). The CDR3 region is 16 residues in length, termini included. This chain's CDR3 is CASSLVVGTRVKNCFL.

The V call is TRBV9, the J call TRBJ2-1; D is perhaps TRBD2 (6 bases). V was trimmed by 0 bases and J by 7 bases, leaving 14 bases between them. Looked up from germline, CDR1 is SGDLS and CDR2 is YYNGEE. The CDR3 extends over 15 amino acids. The CDR3 loop reads CASSVGTVGGNEQFF. The CDR3 DNA sequence: TGTGCCAGCAGCGTAGGCACTGTTGGAGGGAATGAGCAGTTCTTC. The whole variable domain, filled in from reference TRBV9 and TRBJ2-1, reads DSGVTQTPKHLITATGQRVTLRCSPRSGDLSVYWYQQSLDQGLQFLIQYYNGEERAKGNILERFSAQQFPDLHSELNLSSLELGDSALYFCASSVGTVGGNEQFFGPGTRLTVL.

The CDR3 coding sequence is TGTGCCAGCTCACCAGGGTCACAGAATAGCAATCAGCCCCAGCATTTT. It is translated as CASSPGSQNSNQPQHF. The chain joins TRBV18 to TRBJ1-5; D not certain. The CDR3 contains 16 residues. The germline gives CDR1 KGHSH, CDR2 LQKENI. Trimming cost V 2 bases and J 0 bases, with 11 bases left between them.

The CDR3 region is CASSLAQGRQRGQFF. CDR3 sequence (DNA): TGCGCCAGCAGCTTGGCACAGGGGCGACAAAGAGGGCAGTTCTTC. This chain uses TRBV5-1 with TRBJ2-1; 7 bases line up with TRBD1. The CDR3 contains 15 residues. In germline, CDR1 is SGHRS, CDR2 YFSETQ. V lost 0 bases and J lost 12; bases outside the gene matches: 12.

The count of this clone is one. This CDR3 reads CASSWDRVNNQPQHF. CDR3 nucleotide sequence: TGTGCCAGCAGCTGGGACAGGGTTAACAATCAGCCCCAGCATTTT. The gene calls are TRBV5-4 and TRBJ1-5, with 9 bases identical to TRBD1. Germline V lookup: CDR1 SGHNT, CDR2 YYREEE (reference sequence). CDR3 length equals 15 residues. Trimming at V came to 3 bases and at J to 3 bases, leaving 4 bases not matched to a gene.

The V and J genes are TRBV29-1 and TRBJ1-2, with TRBD1 as a possible D gene (6 bases). Trimming took off 4 bases at V and 9 bases at J, with 12 bases between the two ends. Germline V gene lookup returns CDR1 SQVTM and CDR2 ANQGSEA. The CDR3 is made up of 11 amino acids. The CDR3 DNA reads as TGCAGCGTTGGACAGGATAGGCGCTACACCTTC. It codes for CSVGQDRRYTF.

The chain links TRBV7-9 to TRBJ1-1; 8 nucleotides agree with TRBD1. Germline V gene sequence: CDR1 SEHNR, CDR2 FQNEAQ (reference sequence). J gave up 4 bases and V 3 bases, and 4 bases lay outside the gene matches. The CDR3 is 14 amino acids. This chain's CDR3 is CASSLNRGGTEAFF. The CDR3 bases are TGTGCCAGCAGCTTGAACAGGGGGGGCACTGAAGCTTTCTTT.

This clone was seen just once. The chain recombines TRBV7-9 with TRBJ1-2; D is uncertain. The CDR3 runs to 12 residues. V lost 1 base and J 8 bases, leaving 8 bases between the germline ends. Germline V gene sequence: CDR1 SEHNR, CDR2 FQNEAQ (reference sequence). CDR3 sequence reads: CASSLVTRGYTF. CDR3 DNA sequence: TGTGCCAGCAGCTTAGTTACGAGGGGCTACACCTTC. Full variable domain (outside the CDR3, taken from reference TRBV7-9 and TRBJ1-2): DTGVSQNPRHKITKRGQNVTFRCDPISEHNRLYWYRQTLGQGPEFLTYFQNEAQLEKSRLLSDRFSAERPKGSFSTLEIQRTEQGDSAMYLCASSLVTRGYTFGSGTRLTVV.

This clone is a singleton in its sample. This sequence joins TRBV7-3 and TRBJ2-1, with 15 bases that match TRBD2. Germline CDR1 is SGHTA and CDR2 is FQGTGA. This CDR3 has 16 amino acids. V was pared by 4 bases and J by 6 bases, with 4 bases of the junction left unmatched. CDR3 sequence reads: CASSSGLAGGLNEQFF. CDR3 DNA: TGTGCCAGCAGCTCCGGACTAGCGGGAGGGCTCAATGAGCAGTTCTTC.

This rearrangement joins TRBV2 to TRBJ2-1, with 7 nucleotides matching TRBD2. Germline lookup yields CDR1 SNHLY and CDR2 FYNNEI. The ends lost 5 bases at V and 4 bases at J; junction bases unmatched: 8. The CDR3 runs to 15 residues. CDR3 nucleotides: TGTGCCAGCAGTATGTCTAGCGGTAGTTACAATGAGCAGTTCTTC. Translated: CASSMSSGSYNEQFF.

The chain couples TRBV5-5 to TRBJ2-7; no clear D gene. Germline V gene lookup returns CDR1 SGHKS and CDR2 YYEKEE (reference sequence). Trimming took 0 bases from V and 4 from J, leaving 8 bases between them. CDR3 size: 13 residues. The CDR3, as DNA: TGTGCCAGCAGCTTGGTGTCGAGTTACGAGCAGTACTTC. Its protein product is CASSLVSSYEQYF.